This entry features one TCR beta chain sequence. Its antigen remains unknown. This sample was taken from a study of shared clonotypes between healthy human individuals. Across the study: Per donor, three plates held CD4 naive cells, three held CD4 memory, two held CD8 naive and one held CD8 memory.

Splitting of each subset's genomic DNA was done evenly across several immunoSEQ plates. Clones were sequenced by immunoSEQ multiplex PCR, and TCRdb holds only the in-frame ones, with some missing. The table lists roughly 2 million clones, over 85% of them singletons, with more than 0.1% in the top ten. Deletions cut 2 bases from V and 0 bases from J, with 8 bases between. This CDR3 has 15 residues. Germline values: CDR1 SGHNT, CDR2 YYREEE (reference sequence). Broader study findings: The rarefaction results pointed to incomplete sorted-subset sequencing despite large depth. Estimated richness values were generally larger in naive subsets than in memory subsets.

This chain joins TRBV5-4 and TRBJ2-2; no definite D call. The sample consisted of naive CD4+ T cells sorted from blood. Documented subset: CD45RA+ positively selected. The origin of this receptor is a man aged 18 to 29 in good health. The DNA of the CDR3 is TGTGCCAGCAGCTTTAGTTCTGCGAACACCGGGGAGCTGTTTTTT. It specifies CASSFSSANTGELFF.